This TCR beta chain was profiled in a study of blood T cell repertoires in COVID-19. As for the study in general: Italy, Spain and the United States were the sources of the convalescent and acute COVID-19 samples. T cells, B-cell-depleted T cells, or PBMCs provided the cDNA or gDNA that served as material.

The CDR3 covers 14 residues. CDR1 is LGHNA and CDR2 is YSLEER in the germline V gene. Deletions cut 4 bases from V and 1 base from J, with 10 bases between. Authors' analysis steps: From reference gene primer amplification, estimates of nucleated cell counts were derived. Only in-frame clones appear in the TCRdb table, and some are missing; sequencing was by immunoSEQ multiplex PCR. The V and J calls and clone size were taken over from that table, and D and trimming were inferred from the DNA. The sample consists of roughly 120,000 clones, about 85% of them appearing once. What was sequenced was peripheral blood. The chain combines TRBV4-3 with TRBJ1-2; D gene ambiguous. This sequence was found in a human donor in a cohort sampled during active COVID-19. CDR3: CASSRLGDNYGYTF. In DNA, the CDR3 is TGCGCCAGCAGCCGCTTGGGCGATAACTATGGCTACACCTTC.